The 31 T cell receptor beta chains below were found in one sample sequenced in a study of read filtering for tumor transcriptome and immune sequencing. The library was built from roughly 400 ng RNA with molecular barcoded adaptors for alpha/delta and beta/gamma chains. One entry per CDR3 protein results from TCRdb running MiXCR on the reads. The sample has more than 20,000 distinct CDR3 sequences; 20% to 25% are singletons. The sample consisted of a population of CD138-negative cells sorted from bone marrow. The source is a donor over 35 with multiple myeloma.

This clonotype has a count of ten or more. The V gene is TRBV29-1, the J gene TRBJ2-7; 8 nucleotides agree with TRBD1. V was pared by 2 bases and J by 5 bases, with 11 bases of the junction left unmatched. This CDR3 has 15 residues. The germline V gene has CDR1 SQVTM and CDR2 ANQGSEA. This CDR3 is CSVERQGAGPHEQYF. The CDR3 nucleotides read TGCAGCGTTGAACGGCAGGGGGCCGGGCCCCACGAGCAGTACTTC.

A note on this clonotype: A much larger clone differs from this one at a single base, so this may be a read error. For the CDR3, the DNA is TGTGCCAGCAGTCAACCGGGACTAGCGGGTGGCGGGCAGTACTTC. Translating gives CASSQPGLAGGGQYF. The chain combines TRBV5-4 with TRBJ2-7, with 12 bases that match TRBD2. CDR3 length: 15 amino acids. Germline values: CDR1 SGHNT, CDR2 YYREEE (reference sequence). V was pared by 5 bases and J by 9 bases, with 12 bases of the junction left unmatched.

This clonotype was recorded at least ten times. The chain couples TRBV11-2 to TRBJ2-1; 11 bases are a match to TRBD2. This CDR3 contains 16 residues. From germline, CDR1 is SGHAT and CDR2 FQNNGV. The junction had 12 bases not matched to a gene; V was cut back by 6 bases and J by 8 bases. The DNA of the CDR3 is TGTGCCAGCAGACCTCCGGGACTAGCGGTGGTGGATGAGCAGTTCTTC. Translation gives CASRPPGLAVVDEQFF.

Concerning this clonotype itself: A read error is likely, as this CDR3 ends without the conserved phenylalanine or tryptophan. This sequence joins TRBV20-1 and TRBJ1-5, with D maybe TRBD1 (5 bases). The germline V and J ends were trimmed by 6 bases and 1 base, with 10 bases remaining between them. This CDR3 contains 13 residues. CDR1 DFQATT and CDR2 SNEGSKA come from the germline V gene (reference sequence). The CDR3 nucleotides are TGCAGTGCGGGGGGGGTGAGCAATCAGCCCCAGCATCTT. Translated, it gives CSAGGVSNQPQHL.

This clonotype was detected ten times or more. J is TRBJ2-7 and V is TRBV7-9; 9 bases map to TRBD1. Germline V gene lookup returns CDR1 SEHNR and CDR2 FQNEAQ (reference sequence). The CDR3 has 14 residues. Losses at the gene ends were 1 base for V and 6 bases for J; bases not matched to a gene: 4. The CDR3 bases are TGTGCCAGCAGCTTAGTACAGGGGGCGACCGAGCAGTACTTC. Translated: CASSLVQGATEQYF.

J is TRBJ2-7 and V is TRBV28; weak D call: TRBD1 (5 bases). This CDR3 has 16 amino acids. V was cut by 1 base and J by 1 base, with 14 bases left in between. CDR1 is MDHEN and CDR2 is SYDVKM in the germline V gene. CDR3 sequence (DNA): TGTGCCAGCAGTTTATACGGCTGGGGCAAATCCTACGAGCAGTACTTC. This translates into CASSLYGWGKSYEQYF.

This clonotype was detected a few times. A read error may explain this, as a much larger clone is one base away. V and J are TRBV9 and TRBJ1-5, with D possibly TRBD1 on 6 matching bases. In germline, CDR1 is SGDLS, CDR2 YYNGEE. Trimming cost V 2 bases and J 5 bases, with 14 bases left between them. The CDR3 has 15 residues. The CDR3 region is CASSVTGREDQPQHF. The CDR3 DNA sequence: TGTGCCAGCAGCGTCACAGGGAGAGAGGATCAGCCCCAGCATTTT.

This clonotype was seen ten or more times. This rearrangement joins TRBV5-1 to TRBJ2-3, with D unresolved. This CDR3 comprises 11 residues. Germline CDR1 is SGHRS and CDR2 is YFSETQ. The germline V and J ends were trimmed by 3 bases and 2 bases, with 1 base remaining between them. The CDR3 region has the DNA TGCGCCAGCAGCTACACAGATACGCAGTATTTT. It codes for CASSYTDTQYF.

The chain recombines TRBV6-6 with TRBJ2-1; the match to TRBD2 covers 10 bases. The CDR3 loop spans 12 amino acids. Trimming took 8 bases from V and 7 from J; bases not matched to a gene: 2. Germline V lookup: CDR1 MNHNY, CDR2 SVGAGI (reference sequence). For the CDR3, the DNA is TGTGCCAGCGGGACTAGCGTGAATGAGCAGTTCTTC. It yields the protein CASGTSVNEQFF.

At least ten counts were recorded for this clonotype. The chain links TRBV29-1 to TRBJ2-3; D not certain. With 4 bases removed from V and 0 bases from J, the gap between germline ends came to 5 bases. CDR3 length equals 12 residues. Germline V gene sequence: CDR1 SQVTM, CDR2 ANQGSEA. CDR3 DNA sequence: TGCAGCGTTGTGCAGAGCACAGATACGCAGTATTTT. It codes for CSVVQSTDTQYF.

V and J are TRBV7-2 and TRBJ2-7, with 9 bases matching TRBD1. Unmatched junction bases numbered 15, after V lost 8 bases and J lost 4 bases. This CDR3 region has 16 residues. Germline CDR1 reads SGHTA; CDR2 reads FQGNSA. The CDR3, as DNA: TGTGCCAGCTACGAAGGGACAGGGAAATTGGGTTACGAGCAGTACTTC. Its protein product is CASYEGTGKLGYEQYF.

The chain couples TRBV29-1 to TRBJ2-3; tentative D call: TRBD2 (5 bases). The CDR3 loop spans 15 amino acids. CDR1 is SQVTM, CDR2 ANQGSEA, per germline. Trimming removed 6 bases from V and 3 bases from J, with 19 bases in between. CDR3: CSVLRASLKTDTQYF. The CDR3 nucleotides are TGCAGCGTGCTAAGGGCTAGCTTGAAAACAGATACGCAGTATTTT.

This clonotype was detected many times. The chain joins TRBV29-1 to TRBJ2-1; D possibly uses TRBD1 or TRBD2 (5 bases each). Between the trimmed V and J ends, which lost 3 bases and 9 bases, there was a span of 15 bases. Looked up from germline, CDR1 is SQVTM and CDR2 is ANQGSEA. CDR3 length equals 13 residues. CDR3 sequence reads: CSVDRQGVSEQFF. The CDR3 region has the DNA TGCAGCGTTGATAGGCAGGGAGTCAGTGAGCAGTTCTTC.

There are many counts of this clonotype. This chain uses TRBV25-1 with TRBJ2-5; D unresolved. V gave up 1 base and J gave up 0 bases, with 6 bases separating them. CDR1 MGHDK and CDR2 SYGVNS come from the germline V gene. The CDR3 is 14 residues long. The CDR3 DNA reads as TGTGCCAGCAGTGAATTCGGGTACCAAGAGACCCAGTACTTC. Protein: CASSEFGYQETQYF.

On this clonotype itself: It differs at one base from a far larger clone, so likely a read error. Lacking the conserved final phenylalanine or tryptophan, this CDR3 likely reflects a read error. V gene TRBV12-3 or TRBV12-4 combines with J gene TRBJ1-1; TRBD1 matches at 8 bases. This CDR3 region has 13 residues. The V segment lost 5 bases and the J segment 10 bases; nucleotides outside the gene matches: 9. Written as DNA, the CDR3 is TGTGCCAGCAGTCCACGGACAGGGAAGGTAGCTTTCTCT. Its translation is CASSPRTGKVAFS.

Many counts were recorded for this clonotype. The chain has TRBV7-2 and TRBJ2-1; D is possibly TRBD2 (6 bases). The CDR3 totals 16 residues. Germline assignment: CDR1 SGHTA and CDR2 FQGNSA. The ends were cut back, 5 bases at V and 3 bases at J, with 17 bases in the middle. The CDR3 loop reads CASSQLGGGIYNEQFF. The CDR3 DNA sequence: TGTGCCAGCAGCCAACTCGGGGGAGGTATCTACAATGAGCAGTTCTTC.

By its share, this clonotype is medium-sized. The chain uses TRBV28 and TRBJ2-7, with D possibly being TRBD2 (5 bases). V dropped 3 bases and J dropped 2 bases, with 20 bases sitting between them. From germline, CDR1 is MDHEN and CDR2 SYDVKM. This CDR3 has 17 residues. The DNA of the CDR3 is TGTGCCAGCAGTTTGGGCCCCGGGTCTAGCAAGGCCTACGAGCAGTACTTC. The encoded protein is CASSLGPGSSKAYEQYF.

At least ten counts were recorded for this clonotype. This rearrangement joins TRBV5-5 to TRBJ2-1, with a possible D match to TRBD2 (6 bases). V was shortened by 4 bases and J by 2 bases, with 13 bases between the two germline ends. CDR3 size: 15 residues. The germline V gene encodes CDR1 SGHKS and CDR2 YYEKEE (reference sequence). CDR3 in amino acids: CASSDRDWTYNEQFF. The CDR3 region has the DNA TGTGCCAGCAGCGACCGGGACTGGACCTACAATGAGCAGTTCTTC.

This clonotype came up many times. CDR3 sequence: CASSPRGGETNEKLFF. CDR3 nucleotides: TGTGCCAGCTCACCCCGCGGGGGGGAGACTAATGAAAAACTGTTTTTT. The rearrangement uses TRBV18 and TRBJ1-4; D is perhaps TRBD1 (5 bases). The CDR3 runs 16 residues. Germline CDR1 is KGHSH and CDR2 is LQKENI. V was pared by 3 bases and J by 2 bases, with 13 bases between.

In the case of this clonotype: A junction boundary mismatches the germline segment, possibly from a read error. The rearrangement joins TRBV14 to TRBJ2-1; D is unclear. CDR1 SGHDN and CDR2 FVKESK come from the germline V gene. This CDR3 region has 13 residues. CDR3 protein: CASSQDLRSERFF. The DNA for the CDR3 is TGTGCCAGCAGCCAAGATTTAAGGTCCGAGCGGTTCTTC.

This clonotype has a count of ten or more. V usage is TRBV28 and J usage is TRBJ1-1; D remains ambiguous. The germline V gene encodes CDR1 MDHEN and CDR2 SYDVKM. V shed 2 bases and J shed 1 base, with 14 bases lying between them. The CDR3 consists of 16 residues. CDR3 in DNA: TGTGCCAGCAGTTTAGTCTTCGGGTCCTCGAACACTGAAGCTTTCTTT. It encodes CASSLVFGSSNTEAFF.

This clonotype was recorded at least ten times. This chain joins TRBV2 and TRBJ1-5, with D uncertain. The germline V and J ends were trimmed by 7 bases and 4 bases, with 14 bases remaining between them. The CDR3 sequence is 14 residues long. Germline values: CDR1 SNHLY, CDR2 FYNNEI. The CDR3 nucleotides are TGTGCCAGCACCTTACAAGGGTTGAATCAGCCCCAGCATTTT. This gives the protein CASTLQGLNQPQHF.

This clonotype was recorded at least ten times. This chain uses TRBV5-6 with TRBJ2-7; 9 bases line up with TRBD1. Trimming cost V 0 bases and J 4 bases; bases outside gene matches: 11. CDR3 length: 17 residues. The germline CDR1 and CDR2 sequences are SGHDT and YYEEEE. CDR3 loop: CASSLAGQGRGMYEQYF. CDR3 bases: TGTGCCAGCAGCTTGGCGGGACAGGGCCGGGGGATGTACGAGCAGTACTTC.

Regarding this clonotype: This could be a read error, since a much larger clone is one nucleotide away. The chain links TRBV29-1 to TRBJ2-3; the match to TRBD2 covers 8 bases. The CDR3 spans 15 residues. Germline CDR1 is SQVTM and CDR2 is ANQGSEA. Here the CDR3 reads CGVQQAGVGTDTQYF. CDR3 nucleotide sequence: TGCGGCGTCCAACAAGCGGGAGTTGGGACAGATACGCAGTATTTT.

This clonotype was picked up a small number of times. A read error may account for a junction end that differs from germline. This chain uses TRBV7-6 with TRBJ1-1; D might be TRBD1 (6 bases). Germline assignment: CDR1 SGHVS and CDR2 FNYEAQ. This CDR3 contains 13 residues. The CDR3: CASSLGGDTGAFF. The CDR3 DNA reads TGTGCTAGTAGCTTAGGAGGGGACACTGGAGCTTTCTTT.

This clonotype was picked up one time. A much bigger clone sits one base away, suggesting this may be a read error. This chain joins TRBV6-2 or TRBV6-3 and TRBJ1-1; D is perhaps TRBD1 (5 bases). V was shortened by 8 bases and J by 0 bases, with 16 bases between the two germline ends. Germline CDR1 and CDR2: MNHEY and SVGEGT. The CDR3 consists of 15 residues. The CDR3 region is CASRRGSIMNTEAFF. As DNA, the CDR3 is TGTGCCAGCCGCCGGGGCAGCATTATGAACACTGAAGCTTTCTTT.

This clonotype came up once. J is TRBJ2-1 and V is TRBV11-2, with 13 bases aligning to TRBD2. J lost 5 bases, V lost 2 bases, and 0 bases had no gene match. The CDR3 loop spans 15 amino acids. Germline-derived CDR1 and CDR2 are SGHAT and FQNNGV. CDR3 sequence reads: CASSLTSGRDNEQFF. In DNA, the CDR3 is TGTGCCAGCAGCTTAACTAGCGGGAGGGACAATGAGCAGTTCTTC.

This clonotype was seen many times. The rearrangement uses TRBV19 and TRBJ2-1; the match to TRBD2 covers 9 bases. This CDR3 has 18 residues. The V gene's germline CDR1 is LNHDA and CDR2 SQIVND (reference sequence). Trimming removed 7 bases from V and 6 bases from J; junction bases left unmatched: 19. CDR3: CASKNRVNSGRTSNEQFF. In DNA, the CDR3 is TGTGCCAGTAAGAACAGGGTTAATAGCGGGAGAACGTCCAATGAGCAGTTCTTC.

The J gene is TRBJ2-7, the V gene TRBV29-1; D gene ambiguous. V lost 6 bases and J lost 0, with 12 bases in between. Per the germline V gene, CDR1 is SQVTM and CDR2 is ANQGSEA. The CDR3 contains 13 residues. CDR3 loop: CSVRWADSYEQYF. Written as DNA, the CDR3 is TGCAGCGTGAGGTGGGCAGACTCCTACGAGCAGTACTTC.

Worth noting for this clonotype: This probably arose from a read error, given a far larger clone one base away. CDR3 region: CASSLVAGPYGQYF. The DNA for the CDR3 is TGTGCCAGCAGCTTAGTCGCAGGACCCTACGGGCAGTACTTC. This chain links TRBV7-9 with TRBJ2-7; D unclear. CDR3 length: 14 amino acids. Germline loops: CDR1 SEHNR, CDR2 FQNEAQ (reference sequence).

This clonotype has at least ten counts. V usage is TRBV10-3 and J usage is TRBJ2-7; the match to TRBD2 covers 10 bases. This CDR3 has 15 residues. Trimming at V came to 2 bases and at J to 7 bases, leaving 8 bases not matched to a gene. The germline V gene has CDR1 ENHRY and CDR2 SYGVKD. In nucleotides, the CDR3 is TGTGCCATCAGTGAGCGTCTAGCGGGAGTTGGGGAGCAGTACTTC. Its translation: CAISERLAGVGEQYF.